These 31 T cell receptor beta chains originate from one sample sequenced in a study of siplizumab effects on memory and regulatory T cells. Sequencing used immunoSEQ multiplex PCR; TCRdb keeps in-frame clones, though not all of them. The data show about 120,000 clones, about 94% seen once. The specimen sequenced was non-Treg CD4+ T cells sorted from blood. All receptors derive from a human donor in good health.

The chain couples TRBV5-1 to TRBJ2-1, with D perhaps assigned TRBD1 or TRBD2 (5 bases each). Trimming shortened V by 6 bases and J by 9 bases, and 16 bases separated the two germline ends. This CDR3 spans 13 amino acids. Germline assignment: CDR1 SGHRS and CDR2 YFSETQ. The CDR3: CASTLLGRGEQFF. As DNA, the CDR3 is TGCGCCAGCACCTTACTAGGAAGGGGTGAGCAGTTCTTC.

The chain has TRBV25-1 and TRBJ2-2; D remains ambiguous. V lost 1 base and J 0 bases, leaving 9 bases between the germline ends. Germline assignment: CDR1 MGHDK and CDR2 SYGVNS. The CDR3 is 16 amino acids. The DNA of the CDR3 is TGTGCCAGCAGTGAATTAACGGCTCCGAACACCGGGGAGCTGTTTTTT. Its translation: CASSELTAPNTGELFF.

The chain recombines TRBV29-1 with TRBJ1-5; possibly TRBD1 for D (6 bases). Germline CDR1 reads SQVTM; CDR2 reads ANQGSEA. V was trimmed by 5 bases and J by 4 bases, leaving 15 bases between them. The CDR3 is made up of 14 amino acids. CDR3 in amino acids: CSVSGHTGNQPQHF. CDR3 in DNA: TGCAGCGTTTCCGGGCACACAGGGAATCAGCCCCAGCATTTT.

The chain carries TRBV5-6 and TRBJ2-7; D may be TRBD2 (5 bases). The V gene lost 1 base and the J gene lost 7 bases, with 15 bases spanning the gap. The CDR3 runs 14 residues. Germline loops: CDR1 SGHDT, CDR2 YYEEEE. The CDR3 DNA sequence: TGTGCCAGCAGCTTGATCCCGAGGGATGGAGAGCAGTACTTC. Translating gives CASSLIPRDGEQYF.

The V gene is TRBV29-1, the J gene TRBJ2-6; no reliable D call. The CDR3 runs to 13 residues. CDR1 and CDR2 from the germline V gene are SQVTM and ANQGSEA. Trimming removed 4 bases from V and 1 base from J, with 5 bases in between. CDR3 region: CSVATSGANVLTF. In nucleotides, the CDR3 is TGCAGCGTTGCCACGTCTGGGGCCAACGTCCTGACTTTC.

The V and J genes are TRBV25-1 and TRBJ2-7; TRBD2 agrees at 12 bases. This CDR3 spans 16 amino acids. Germline V gene data show CDR1 as MGHDK and CDR2 as SYGVNS. V was clipped by 0 bases and J by 2 bases; unmatched bases: 2. The CDR3 DNA is TGTGCCAGCAGTGAATATAGGACTAGCGGGGCCTACGAGCAGTACTTC. It codes for CASSEYRTSGAYEQYF.

V usage is TRBV5-1 and J usage is TRBJ2-3; 11 bases map to TRBD2. In germline, CDR1 is SGHRS, CDR2 YFSETQ. The V and J ends lost 4 bases and 5 bases, in that order; junction bases with no gene match: 12. CDR3 size: 17 residues. The CDR3 reads CASSPSLAGGLGDTQYF. The CDR3 DNA reads as TGCGCCAGCAGCCCGTCCTTAGCGGGGGGGCTGGGAGATACGCAGTATTTT. Together with reference TRBV5-1 and TRBJ2-3, the CDR3 gives the full variable domain: KAGVTQTPRYLIKTRGQQVTLSCSPISGHRSVSWYQQTPGQGLQFLFEYFSETQRNKGNFPGRFSGRQFSNSRSEMNVSTLELGDSALYLCASSPSLAGGLGDTQYFGPGTRLTVL.

The chain couples TRBV7-9 to TRBJ2-7, with 7 bases identical to TRBD2. The CDR3 length is 14 residues. Germline CDR1 is SEHNR and CDR2 is FQNEAQ (reference sequence). V was pared by 5 bases and J by 6 bases, with 10 bases of the junction left unmatched. This CDR3 reads CASSPRGGSFEQYF. In DNA form, the CDR3 reads TGTGCCAGCAGCCCCCGCGGCGGGAGTTTCGAGCAGTACTTC.

The chain couples TRBV28 to TRBJ1-3; 7 positions match TRBD1. The V gene end was trimmed by 7 bases and the J gene end by 0 bases; junction bases not matched to a gene: 0. Germline assignment: CDR1 MDHEN and CDR2 SYDVKM. The CDR3 runs to 13 residues. CDR3 loop: CASTGGSGNTIYF. The CDR3 nucleotides read TGTGCCAGCACAGGGGGCTCTGGAAACACCATATATTTT.

The chain uses TRBV6-6 and TRBJ1-3, with a weak D call TRBD1 (6 bases). Germline V CDR1 and CDR2: MNHNY, SVGAGI (reference sequence). V was clipped by 6 bases and J by 4 bases, with 16 bases between them. The CDR3 consists of 15 residues. DNA of the CDR3: TGTGCCAGCAGCCCGGGGGGGGCGAACGGAAACACCATATATTTT. Residues: CASSPGGANGNTIYF.

The chain joins TRBV27 to TRBJ2-2; 8 nucleotides agree with TRBD2. CDR3 length equals 16 residues. CDR1 and CDR2 (germline): MNHEY, SMNVEV (reference sequence). The V and J ends lost 9 bases and 0 bases, in that order; junction bases with no gene match: 9. The CDR3 region has the DNA TGTGCCAGTAAAGCGGGAGCCCCCGCGAACACCGGGGAGCTGTTTTTT. This encodes CASKAGAPANTGELFF.

This clone came up once. The chain joins TRBV5-4 to TRBJ2-7, with D possibly matching TRBD2 (5 bases). The germline V gene encodes CDR1 SGHNT and CDR2 YYREEE (reference sequence). CDR3 length: 16 residues. The ends were cut back, 0 bases at V and 3 bases at J, with 16 bases in the middle. The CDR3 DNA reads as TGTGCCAGCAGCTTGGGGGTGGTTAGCGTAGGCTACGAGCAGTACTTC. It codes for CASSLGVVSVGYEQYF.

The chain links TRBV7-9 to TRBJ2-5; 7 nucleotides line up with TRBD2. V dropped 6 bases and J dropped 2; count of bases not matched to a gene: 3. Germline CDR1 SEHNR, CDR2 FQNEAQ (reference sequence). The CDR3 length is 13 residues. The CDR3 reads CASRLAEQETQYF. CDR3 coding DNA: TGTGCCAGCAGGCTAGCGGAACAAGAGACCCAGTACTTC.

With regard to this clone: Other DNA sequences from this sample encode an identical CDR3 as well. The chain uses TRBV6-5 and TRBJ1-2; D is undetermined. There are 14 residues in the CDR3. The germline gives CDR1 MNHEY, CDR2 SVGAGI. V shed 3 bases and J shed 2 bases, with 10 bases lying between them. CDR3 loop: CASSYSGTNYGYTF. The DNA for the CDR3 is TGTGCCAGCAGTTATTCTGGAACCAACTATGGCTACACCTTC.

The genes are TRBV19 and TRBJ1-5; D call uncertain. CDR1 is LNHDA, CDR2 SQIVND, per germline (reference sequence). V lost 5 bases, J lost 6 bases, and 11 bases lay in between. The CDR3 is 13 residues long. The CDR3, as DNA: TGTGCCAGTAGTCCTACTCTGGGTCAGCCCCAGCATTTT. Translating gives CASSPTLGQPQHF.

The V gene is TRBV9, the J gene TRBJ1-6; D is possibly TRBD1 (5 bases). Per the germline V gene, CDR1 is SGDLS and CDR2 is YYNGEE. The CDR3 consists of 13 residues. Trimming took off 5 bases at V and 7 bases at J, with 10 bases between the two ends. For the CDR3, the DNA is TGTGCCAGCAGGAGGGGCGGGAATTCACCCCTCCACTTT. It translates to CASRRGGNSPLHF.

The chain carries TRBV5-1 and TRBJ1-1; no clear D. CDR1 and CDR2 (germline): SGHRS, YFSETQ. This CDR3 is built from 14 residues. The V end lost 4 bases, the J end lost 0 bases, and 10 bases lay between the germline ends. DNA of the CDR3: TGCGCCAGCAGCATTCAGCCGATGAACACTGAAGCTTTCTTT. It specifies CASSIQPMNTEAFF. Together with reference TRBV5-1 and TRBJ1-1, the CDR3 gives the full variable domain: KAGVTQTPRYLIKTRGQQVTLSCSPISGHRSVSWYQQTPGQGLQFLFEYFSETQRNKGNFPGRFSGRQFSNSRSEMNVSTLELGDSALYLCASSIQPMNTEAFFGQGTRLTVV.

The chain carries TRBV30 and TRBJ2-5, with D unresolved. Deletions cut 3 bases from V and 2 bases from J, with 10 bases between. The CDR3 spans 13 residues. CDR1 is GTSNPN, CDR2 SVGIG, per germline (reference sequence). In DNA, the CDR3 is TGTGCCTGGAGGAGAGACAAACAAGAGACCCAGTACTTC. This gives the protein CAWRRDKQETQYF. Supplemented by reference TRBV30 and TRBJ2-5, the full variable domain reads SQTIHQWPATLVQPVGSPLSLECTVEGTSNPNLYWYRQAAGRGLQLLFYSVGIGQISSEVPQNLSASRPQDRQFILSSKKLLLSDSGFYLCAWRRDKQETQYFGPGTRLLVL.

This clone was detected only once. The V and J genes are TRBV6-5 and TRBJ1-4; D is ambiguous. The germline V gene has CDR1 MNHEY and CDR2 SVGAGI. V lost 4 bases to trimming and J lost 6 bases, with 12 bases between them. CDR3 length: 14 amino acids. The CDR3 reads CASSFGMVDEKLFF. CDR3 in DNA: TGTGCCAGCAGTTTTGGGATGGTCGATGAAAAACTGTTTTTT.

The chain has TRBV5-1 and TRBJ2-7, with 12 bases that match TRBD2. The CDR3 covers 13 residues. Trimming cost V 4 bases and J 6 bases; bases outside gene matches: 2. The V gene's germline CDR1 is SGHRS and CDR2 YFSETQ. CDR3: CASSPGLAGEQYF. Written as DNA, the CDR3 is TGCGCCAGCAGCCCGGGACTAGCGGGCGAGCAGTACTTC.

The V call is TRBV11-3, the J call TRBJ1-6; D is uncertain. Germline CDR1 is SGHNT and CDR2 is YENEEA. There are 16 residues in the CDR3. Trimming removed 5 bases at V and 4 bases at J, with 15 bases between. The DNA of the CDR3 is TGTGCCAGCAGCGTCAATCAGGCTAGTTATAATTCACCCCTCCACTTT. It specifies CASSVNQASYNSPLHF. The whole variable domain, filled in from reference TRBV11-3 and TRBJ1-6, reads EAGVVQSPRYKIIEKKQPVAFWCNPISGHNTLYWYLQNLGQGPELLIRYENEEAVDDSQLPKDRFSAERLKGVDSTLKIQPAELGDSAVYLCASSVNQASYNSPLHFGNGTRLTVT.

This chain links TRBV11-1 with TRBJ2-6, with 11 bases aligning to TRBD1. CDR1 and CDR2 (germline): SGHAT, FQDESV (reference sequence). The CDR3 extends over 19 amino acids. V lost 1 base and J lost 0; bases outside the gene matches: 5. The CDR3 DNA sequence: TGTGCCAGCAGCTTAGTCCCAGGGACAGGGGGCTCTGGGGCCAACGTCCTGACTTTC. Protein product: CASSLVPGTGGSGANVLTF.

The rearrangement joins TRBV2 to TRBJ2-3; D is ambiguous. The CDR3 totals 11 residues. V lost 4 bases to trimming and J lost 13 bases, with 12 bases between them. CDR1 is SNHLY and CDR2 is FYNNEI in the germline V gene. This CDR3 reads CASSVLSGEYF. CDR3 nucleotide sequence: TGTGCCAGCAGTGTACTAAGTGGGGAGTATTTT. The whole variable domain, remainder taken from reference TRBV2 and TRBJ2-3, is EPEVTQTPSHQVTQMGQEVILRCVPISNHLYFYWYRQILGQKVEFLVSFYNNEISEKSEIFDDQFSVERPDGSNFTLKIRSTKLEDSAMYFCASSVLSGEYFGPGTRLTVL.

This chain uses TRBV7-3 with TRBJ1-1; D is possibly TRBD1 (6 bases). The ends were cut back, 5 bases at V and 5 bases at J, with 12 bases in the middle. There are 13 residues in the CDR3. CDR1 is SGHTA and CDR2 is FQGTGA in the germline V gene. The DNA for the CDR3 is TGTGCCAGCAGCGTCATAAGGGGGACTGAAGCTTTCTTT. Translating gives CASSVIRGTEAFF.

The chain carries TRBV5-1 and TRBJ2-7, with 11 bases matching TRBD2. The CDR3 is 15 amino acids. J lost 3 bases, V lost 0 bases, and 2 bases had no gene match. The germline V gene has CDR1 SGHRS and CDR2 YFSETQ. The CDR3 spells CASSLALAGGYEQYF. CDR3 nucleotides: TGCGCCAGCAGCTTGGCCCTAGCGGGGGGCTACGAGCAGTACTTC. Variable domain in full (rest from reference TRBV5-1 and TRBJ2-7): KAGVTQTPRYLIKTRGQQVTLSCSPISGHRSVSWYQQTPGQGLQFLFEYFSETQRNKGNFPGRFSGRQFSNSRSEMNVSTLELGDSALYLCASSLALAGGYEQYFGPGTRLTVT.

The V call is TRBV9, the J call TRBJ2-5; D is unresolved. V was cut by 3 bases and J by 5 bases, with 11 bases left in between. The length of the CDR3 is 13 residues. Germline V gene lookup returns CDR1 SGDLS and CDR2 YYNGEE. As DNA, the CDR3 is TGTGCCAGCAGCGCACAAGCCGGGGAGACCCAGTACTTC. Translation: CASSAQAGETQYF. Full variable domain (rest looked up from reference TRBV9 and TRBJ2-5): DSGVTQTPKHLITATGQRVTLRCSPRSGDLSVYWYQQSLDQGLQFLIQYYNGEERAKGNILERFSAQQFPDLHSELNLSSLELGDSALYFCASSAQAGETQYFGPGTRLLVL.

The CDR3 loop is CATRKTDTSTDTQYF. In DNA form, the CDR3 reads TGTGCCACCCGAAAAACGGATACTAGCACAGATACGCAGTATTTT. The chain is built from TRBV10-3 and TRBJ2-3, with D hard to call. The V gene lost 10 bases and the J gene lost 0 bases, with 17 bases spanning the gap. Germline V CDR1 and CDR2: ENHRY, SYGVKD. The CDR3 loop spans 15 amino acids.

This chain joins TRBV30 and TRBJ1-4; D might be TRBD1 (5 bases). Trimming cost V 4 bases and J 0 bases, with 18 bases left between them. Germline V CDR1 and CDR2: GTSNPN, SVGIG (reference sequence). The CDR3 runs to 17 residues. The CDR3 sequence is CAWINRGTVATNEKLFF. The CDR3 DNA reads TGTGCCTGGATCAATCGAGGGACGGTCGCAACTAATGAAAAACTGTTTTTT.

V is TRBV19 and J is TRBJ1-5; 12 bases map to TRBD1. Germline loops: CDR1 LNHDA, CDR2 SQIVND (reference sequence). Germline trimming cut 5 bases from V and 1 base from J; bases unmatched to any gene: 6. This CDR3 comprises 17 residues. CDR3 residues: CASSPPGQGASNQPQHF. In DNA, the CDR3 is TGTGCCAGTAGTCCGCCGGGACAGGGGGCGAGCAATCAGCCCCAGCATTTT.

The gene calls are TRBV5-6 and TRBJ2-2; a possible D gene is TRBD1 (5 bases). The CDR3 totals 17 residues. Germline V gene lookup returns CDR1 SGHDT and CDR2 YYEEEE. V was pared by 4 bases and J by 2 bases, with 18 bases between. CDR3 amino acids: CASSPLKVDRNTGELFF. CDR3 coding DNA: TGTGCCAGCAGCCCTTTAAAGGTTGACAGAAACACCGGGGAGCTGTTTTTT.

V gene TRBV20-1 combines with J gene TRBJ1-4; the D is unclear. V dropped 5 bases and J dropped 7 bases, with 8 bases sitting between them. This CDR3 spans 11 amino acids. CDR1 and CDR2 (germline): DFQATT, SNEGSKA (reference sequence). This CDR3 is CSAGWGEKLFF. CDR3 DNA sequence: TGCAGTGCTGGCTGGGGTGAAAAACTGTTTTTT.